The 31 T cell receptor beta chains reported below all come from one sample, sequenced in a study of T-cell reconstitution after alpha-beta-depleted transplantation in children. Unique molecular identifiers were incorporated into the prepared TCRbeta library. TCRdb called the PCR reads again in MiXCR, with one record for every CDR3 protein. This repertoire shows around 250,000 distinct CDR3 sequences, roughly 8% found once; its top ten account for roughly 6%. Specimen: PBMCs, mostly from graft donor cells, collected 180 days after TCRalphabeta/CD19-depleted stem cell transplant. All receptors come from a male patient under 18 who had a stem cell transplant for acute lymphoblastic leukemia, so the T cells may come from the graft donor.

This clonotype was observed at least ten times. The V call is TRBV27, the J call TRBJ2-1; 12 positions agree with TRBD2. The CDR3 has 19 residues. CDR1 and CDR2 from the germline V gene are MNHEY and SMNVEV (reference sequence). V dropped 1 base and J dropped 3; count of bases not matched to a gene: 10. Here the CDR3 DNA reads TGTGCCAGCAGTTTATGGGGATGGACTAGCGGGACCTTCTACAATGAGCAGTTCTTC. Protein: CASSLWGWTSGTFYNEQFF.

Note on this clonotype: A much larger clone is a single base away; this may be a read error. The rearrangement links TRBV20-1 to TRBJ1-1; D remains unclear. The CDR3 length is 14 residues. The V end was cut by 0 bases, the J end by 1 base, with 9 bases between. Germline V CDR1 and CDR2: DFQATT, SNEGSKA (reference sequence). CDR3 DNA: TGCAGTGCTAGAGATTCCCCCGCGAACACTGAAGCTTTCTTT. It is translated as CSARDSPANTEAFF.

This clonotype was counted ten times or more. The rearrangement links TRBV24-1 to TRBJ1-5, with TRBD1 identical over 8 bases. V lost 4 bases, J lost 3 bases, and 7 bases stayed unmatched. Germline assignment: CDR1 KGHDR and CDR2 SFDVKD. The CDR3 extends over 16 amino acids. The CDR3 DNA is TGTGCCACCAGTGACACCGACAGGGGCCTCAATCAGCCCCAGCATTTT. It is translated as CATSDTDRGLNQPQHF.

This clonotype was picked up many times. The chain carries TRBV12-3 or TRBV12-4 and TRBJ1-2, with D unclear. V shed 3 bases and J shed 8 bases, with 10 bases lying between them. This CDR3 has 12 amino acids. CDR3: CASSLGTGGYTF. CDR3 sequence (DNA): TGTGCCAGCAGTTTGGGCACGGGGGGCTACACCTTC.

This clonotype was detected many times. V and J are TRBV15 and TRBJ2-2; D is undetermined. Germline V gives CDR1 LNHNV, CDR2 YYDKDF (reference sequence). The CDR3 runs 15 residues. Trimming took off 1 base at V and 1 base at J, with 7 bases between the two ends. CDR3 residues: CATSRGPGNTGELFF. The CDR3 bases are TGTGCCACCAGCAGAGGACCGGGGAACACCGGGGAGCTGTTTTTT. Together with reference TRBV15 and TRBJ2-2, the CDR3 gives the full variable domain: DAMVIQNPRYQVTQFGKPVTLSCSQTLNHNVMYWYQQKSSQAPKLLFHYYDKDFNNEADTPDNFQSRRPNTSFCFLDIRSPGLGDTAMYLCATSRGPGNTGELFFGEGSRLTVL.

This clonotype was counted ten times or more. The V and J genes are TRBV7-2 and TRBJ2-3; the D call may be TRBD1 or TRBD2 (6 bases each). Trimming pared 0 bases from V and 8 bases from J, leaving 12 bases between. This CDR3 is built from 14 residues. CDR1 SGHTA and CDR2 FQGNSA come from the germline V gene. The DNA of the CDR3 is TGTGCCAGCAGCTTAGCGGGGGGCGAGGGTACGCAGTATTTT. It codes for CASSLAGGEGTQYF. Full variable domain (outside the CDR3, taken from reference TRBV7-2 and TRBJ2-3): GAGVSQSPSNKVTEKGKDVELRCDPISGHTALYWYRQSLGQGLEFLIYFQGNSAPDKSGLPSDRFSAERTGGSVSTLTIQRTQQEDSAVYLCASSLAGGEGTQYFGPGTRLTVL.

This clonotype was observed many times. J is TRBJ2-2 and V is TRBV27; D gene ambiguous. CDR3 size: 15 residues. The V and J ends lost 6 bases and 4 bases respectively, with 15 bases between them. CDR1 MNHEY and CDR2 SMNVEV come from the germline V gene (reference sequence). CDR3 in DNA: TGTGCCAGCAGCTCCCGGTCGGCGAGCACCGGGGAGCTGTTTTTT. Its translation is CASSSRSASTGELFF.

This clonotype has a count of ten or more. CDR3 nucleotide sequence: TGCAGCGCCTTAAACACTGAAGCTTTCTTT. It encodes CSALNTEAFF. The chain is built from TRBV29-1 and TRBJ1-1, with D unresolved. This CDR3 comprises 10 residues. Germline loops: CDR1 SQVTM, CDR2 ANQGSEA. The ends were cut back, 7 bases at V and 2 bases at J, with 5 bases in the middle.

This clonotype was seen ten or more times. V usage is TRBV4-1 and J usage is TRBJ1-1; 7 nucleotides match TRBD1. V dropped 0 bases and J dropped 1; count of bases not matched to a gene: 11. This CDR3 has 18 amino acids. Germline V CDR1 and CDR2: MGHRA, YSYEKL. CDR3 in amino acids: CASSQDGGGRASNTEAFF. CDR3 DNA: TGCGCCAGCAGCCAAGATGGAGGGGGCCGAGCATCGAACACTGAAGCTTTCTTT.

This clonotype was detected ten times or more. The chain joins TRBV5-5 to TRBJ1-6, with D unresolved. V was shortened by 0 bases and J by 2 bases, with 9 bases between the two germline ends. Germline CDR1 SGHKS, CDR2 YYEKEE (reference sequence). The CDR3 has 16 residues. In DNA, the CDR3 is TGTGCCAGCAGCTTGGGACCGGGGACCTATAATTCACCCCTCCACTTT. Translated, it gives CASSLGPGTYNSPLHF.

This clonotype has a count of ten or more. The CDR3 nucleotides read TGTGCCAGCAGTTACAGGCTAGCGGGGCCCACAGATACGCAGTATTTT. Translating gives CASSYRLAGPTDTQYF. The rearrangement joins TRBV6-5 to TRBJ2-3; TRBD2 matches at 9 bases. This CDR3 is built from 16 residues. The germline V gene encodes CDR1 MNHEY and CDR2 SVGAGI. J gave up 2 bases and V 2 bases, and 5 bases lay outside the gene matches.

This clonotype was picked up many times. J is TRBJ2-5 and V is TRBV9; 7 positions match TRBD1. CDR1 is SGDLS and CDR2 is YYNGEE in the germline V gene. V lost 2 bases to trimming and J lost 1 base; unmatched junction nucleotides: 5. This CDR3 has 15 residues. The CDR3 sequence is CASSVAGGSQETQYF. The CDR3 DNA reads as TGTGCCAGCAGCGTGGCAGGGGGTTCCCAAGAGACCCAGTACTTC.

This clonotype has ten or more counts. The chain combines TRBV7-3 with TRBJ2-3; no clear D gene. Germline-derived CDR1 and CDR2 are SGHTA and FQGTGA. This CDR3 contains 13 residues. V lost 2 bases to trimming and J lost 4 bases, with 7 bases between them. CDR3 sequence: CASSLLGSDTQYF. CDR3 nucleotides: TGTGCCAGCAGCTTACTAGGGTCAGATACGCAGTATTTT.

This clonotype was counted at least ten times. The J gene is TRBJ2-7, the V gene TRBV5-5; perhaps TRBD1 as D (6 bases). The CDR3 sequence is 14 residues long. Trimming pared 1 base from V and 7 bases from J, leaving 15 bases between. Germline lookup yields CDR1 SGHKS and CDR2 YYEKEE (reference sequence). DNA of the CDR3: TGTGCCAGCAGCTTGATCCGGGACAAAAGAGAGCAGTACTTC. Translation: CASSLIRDKREQYF. The variable domain in full, with the rest retrieved from reference TRBV5-5 and TRBJ2-7, is DAGVTQSPTHLIKTRGQQVTLRCSPISGHKSVSWYQQVLGQGPQFIFQYYEKEERGRGNFPDRFSARQFPNYSSELNVNALLLGDSALYLCASSLIRDKREQYFGPGTRLTVT.

Remarks on this clonotype: This sequence may be a read error, since a much larger clone differs from it by one base. The chain carries TRBV12-3 or TRBV12-4 and TRBJ2-5, with 8 bases aligning to TRBD2. After removal of 3 bases from V and 5 bases from J, the junction contained 5 bases not matched to a gene. The CDR3 is made up of 14 amino acids. CDR3 in DNA: TGTGCCAGCAGTTTGACTAGCGCGGGTGAGACCCAGTACTTC. Translated, it gives CASSLTSAGETQYF.

In this sample, this clonotype turned up many times. CDR3 nucleotide sequence: TGTGCCAGCAGTTACAGGGCCTATGGCTACACCTTC. It yields the protein CASSYRAYGYTF. V and J are TRBV28 and TRBJ1-2; D perhaps matches TRBD1 (6 bases). Between the trimmed V and J ends, which lost 4 bases and 4 bases, there was a span of 7 bases. This CDR3 is built from 12 residues. Germline loops: CDR1 MDHEN, CDR2 SYDVKM.

This clonotype was found many times. The chain links TRBV14 to TRBJ2-2, with 10 nucleotides matching TRBD1. This CDR3 contains 15 residues. CDR1 is SGHDN and CDR2 is FVKESK in the germline V gene. J lost 3 bases, V lost 3 bases, and 1 base had no gene match. The chain's CDR3 is CASSQGQGHTGELFF. In nucleotides, the CDR3 is TGTGCCAGCAGCCAGGGACAGGGGCACACCGGGGAGCTGTTTTTT. The whole variable domain, remainder taken from reference TRBV14 and TRBJ2-2, is EAGVTQFPSHSVIEKGQTVTLRCDPISGHDNLYWYRRVMGKEIKFLLHFVKESKQDESGMPNNRFLAERTGGTYSTLKVQPAELEDSGVYFCASSQGQGHTGELFFGEGSRLTVL.

This clonotype was seen repeatedly, ten times or more. This chain uses TRBV4-2 with TRBJ2-7; 7 nucleotides agree with TRBD2. The CDR3 has 15 amino acids. CDR1 and CDR2 (germline): LGHNA, YNFKEQ. Germline trimming cut 4 bases from V and 1 base from J; bases unmatched to any gene: 7. The CDR3 spells CASSRQSGESYEQYF. The CDR3 DNA reads TGTGCCAGCAGCCGCCAAAGCGGGGAGTCCTACGAGCAGTACTTC.

This clonotype was found many times. The chain has TRBV29-1 and TRBJ2-7; no clear D. Germline CDR1 and CDR2: SQVTM and ANQGSEA. Between the trimmed V and J ends, which lost 1 base and 4 bases, there was a span of 5 bases. The CDR3 covers 11 residues. In DNA, the CDR3 is TGCAGCGTTGAAGCCAATTACGAGCAGTACTTC. As protein: CSVEANYEQYF.

This clonotype was seen many times. The J gene is TRBJ2-3, the V gene TRBV11-3; 9 bases fit TRBD1. The CDR3 spans 14 residues. The germline CDR1 and CDR2 sequences are SGHNT and YENEEA. V was clipped by 1 base and J by 5 bases; unmatched bases: 1. The CDR3 nucleotides read TGTGCCAGCAGCTTAGGGACAGGGGAAGATACGCAGTATTTT. It yields the protein CASSLGTGEDTQYF.

In its sample, this clonotype was seen many times. V usage is TRBV27 and J usage is TRBJ2-1, with 14 positions matching TRBD2. The CDR3 has 15 residues. Trimming removed 2 bases from V and 9 bases from J; junction bases left unmatched: 3. Germline lookup yields CDR1 MNHEY and CDR2 SMNVEV (reference sequence). The CDR3 reads CASSLGLAGGLEQFF. CDR3 DNA sequence: TGTGCCAGCAGTTTAGGACTAGCGGGGGGCCTTGAGCAGTTCTTC.

This clonotype was seen ten or more times. The chain couples TRBV18 to TRBJ2-3, with 10 bases aligning to TRBD2. The germline gives CDR1 KGHSH, CDR2 LQKENI. The CDR3 runs to 16 residues. V lost 5 bases to trimming and J lost 2 bases; unmatched junction nucleotides: 7. DNA for the CDR3: TGTGCCAGCTCAAACTTACTAGCGGGACCCACAGATACGCAGTATTTT. It translates to CASSNLLAGPTDTQYF.

This clonotype has ten or more counts. This rearrangement joins TRBV10-3 to TRBJ2-7; D possibly uses TRBD1 or TRBD2 (5 bases each). The V gene's germline CDR1 is ENHRY and CDR2 SYGVKD. V dropped 5 bases and J dropped 0 bases, with 14 bases sitting between them. This CDR3 contains 15 residues. The CDR3 reads CAISRDGPFSYEQYF. CDR3 DNA sequence: TGTGCCATCAGTCGGGACGGCCCATTCTCCTACGAGCAGTACTTC.

This clonotype appeared many times. V usage is TRBV6-5 and J usage is TRBJ1-2, with unresolved D. V was cut by 4 bases and J by 3 bases, with 9 bases left in between. Germline-derived CDR1 and CDR2 are MNHEY and SVGAGI. The CDR3 has 13 amino acids. CDR3 DNA: TGTGCCAGCAGTTTCGGTTCTGACTATGGCTACACCTTC. Translated: CASSFGSDYGYTF.

Many counts were recorded for this clonotype. The chain carries TRBV29-1 and TRBJ2-7; tentative D call: TRBD2 (6 bases). V gave up 4 bases and J gave up 3 bases, with 13 bases separating them. CDR1 is SQVTM, CDR2 ANQGSEA, per germline. The CDR3 has 13 amino acids. The CDR3 DNA is TGCAGCGTTGGACTAGGGGCAATCTACGAGCAGTACTTC. This translates into CSVGLGAIYEQYF.

This clonotype was recorded many times. The chain couples TRBV20-1 to TRBJ1-1; D call uncertain. The CDR3 contains 15 residues. Trimming stripped 6 bases from V and 1 base from J, with 18 bases between. Germline-derived CDR1 and CDR2 are DFQATT and SNEGSKA (reference sequence). The CDR3, as DNA: TGCAGTGCCAGCGCACTCGGACGGAAGAACACTGAAGCTTTCTTT. The encoded protein is CSASALGRKNTEAFF.

This clonotype was found many times. The chain joins TRBV6-4 to TRBJ2-6; D remains unclear. V dropped 2 bases and J dropped 0 bases, with 5 bases sitting between them. Germline CDR1 is MRHNA and CDR2 is SNTAGT. The CDR3 sequence is 15 residues long. CDR3: CASSDGRSGANVLTF. CDR3 sequence (DNA): TGTGCCAGCAGTGACGGCCGCTCTGGGGCCAACGTCCTGACTTTC.

This clonotype was counted ten times or more. The gene calls are TRBV20-1 and TRBJ2-5, with 16 bases matching TRBD2. Germline trimming cut 5 bases from V and 5 bases from J; bases unmatched to any gene: 8. The V gene's germline CDR1 is DFQATT and CDR2 SNEGSKA (reference sequence). The CDR3 is 16 residues long. The CDR3 bases are TGCAGTGCTCGGGGACTAGCGGGAGGGCCGCGGGAGACCCAGTACTTC. Translated, it gives CSARGLAGGPRETQYF.

This clonotype came up a few times. J is TRBJ2-7 and V is TRBV27; 8 nucleotides align to TRBD1. Germline CDR1 reads MNHEY; CDR2 reads SMNVEV (reference sequence). The length of the CDR3 is 15 residues. Germline trimming cut 3 bases from V and 0 bases from J; bases unmatched to any gene: 4. Here the CDR3 reads CASSLTGAPSYEQYF. CDR3 DNA sequence: TGTGCCAGCAGTTTGACAGGGGCCCCCTCCTACGAGCAGTACTTC.

This clonotype was counted only a few times. The CDR3 DNA is TGCGCCAGCAGCCAAGATGGCAGGGGGCGAGTCGAGCAGTACTTC. It encodes CASSQDGRGRVEQYF. The chain has TRBV4-3 and TRBJ2-7; 8 bases map to TRBD1. The CDR3 is 15 amino acids. V shed 0 bases, J shed 6 bases, and the junction held 7 bases outside the gene matches. CDR1 is LGHNA, CDR2 YSLEER, per germline.

This clonotype was counted ten times or more. The J gene is TRBJ1-2, the V gene TRBV25-1; D uncertain. V lost 6 bases and J 4 bases, leaving 12 bases between the germline ends. CDR1 is MGHDK, CDR2 SYGVNS, per germline. CDR3 length: 13 amino acids. The CDR3 nucleotides read TGTGCCAGCAGCGGCATCAGGTCCTATGGCTACACCTTC. Residues: CASSGIRSYGYTF.